This T cell receptor (beta chain) stems from a study of blood T cells in healthy people across ages. Then a second PCR, running roughly 7 to 11 cycles, was carried out with a sample-barcoded 5' primer and a J-beta primer mix. Every sample gave at least 3 million paired-end reads containing CDR3. TCRdb redid the calling of the 5' RACE reads with MiXCR, one entry per CDR3 protein. Among approximately 1.5 million distinct CDR3 sequences listed, 30% to 35% were seen once. The CDR3 length is 13 residues. Germline assignment: CDR1 DFQATT and CDR2 SNEGSKA (reference sequence). Trimming pared 6 bases from V and 7 bases from J, leaving 16 bases between. This clonotype was seen many times.

The sequence was obtained from a woman in her 30s in good health. The chain links TRBV20-1 to TRBJ2-1, with D maybe TRBD2 (5 bases). Input material: blood. CDR3 sequence (DNA): TGCAGTGCCGGCTCACTCTCGGGGAATGAGCAGTTCTTC. As protein: CSAGSLSGNEQFF.